The T cell receptor (beta chain) under discussion was sequenced for a study of T cell responses to AZD1222 COVID-19 vaccine. Study findings and constraints: It was only six AZD1222 recipients who were seropositive at baseline. No day 14 peak samples; only post-peak repertoires were characterized. White British donors predominated, females outnumbered males, and clonal diversity was possibly underestimated. The CD4 TCRs associated with vaccination extended across spike and predominated at 160-218 and 743-854.

Remarks on this clone: Its antigen is not known.

The CDR3 runs to 15 residues. After removal of 5 bases from V and 1 base from J, the junction contained 4 bases not matched to a gene. In germline, CDR1 is MNHEY, CDR2 SMNVEV (reference sequence). Here immunoSEQ multiplex PCR was the method, and the copy in TCRdb shows in-frame clones only, minus some. The sample has about 120,000 clones, about 89% seen once. Sequenced material: peripheral blood, taken on day 0 of AZD1222 vaccination. The rearrangement joins TRBV27 to TRBJ2-2; TRBD1 matches 7 bases. The sequence was obtained from an adult in good health. CDR3 sequence reads: CASSGRDRNTGELFF. The CDR3 nucleotides read TGTGCCAGCAGTGGCCGGGACAGGAACACCGGGGAGCTGTTTTTT.